Reported below is one T cell receptor beta chain. No antigen is known for it. The CDR3 consists of 13 residues. Germline V CDR1 and CDR2: SGHNT, YYREEE (reference sequence). Trimming pared 0 bases from V and 8 bases from J, leaving 11 bases between. These data originate in a study of graft-versus-host responses after intestinal transplantation. For the study at large: As for transplant type, recipients had multivisceral, liver-intestinal, or isolated intestinal grafts. Uniformly, recipients were administered anti-thymocyte globulin induction with subsequent tacrolimus and steroids for around three years. Findings and limits, study-wide: Recipient marrow contained GvH clones, some of which appeared first in ileum or blood.

Libraries were prepared by immunoSEQ multiplex PCR; TCRdb keeps only in-frame clonotypes and omits some of them. This sample carries about 94,000 clones, 90% to 95% of them seen once, and the ten largest clones take around 0.53%. The chain employs TRBV5-4 and TRBJ1-1; no clear D gene. This receptor was obtained from a human donor who received an intestinal transplant. The sample here was unstimulated CD8+ T cells sorted from spleen or lymph node cells, taken before intestinal transplant. For the CDR3, the DNA is TGTGCCAGCAGCTTGGCTACTCAATTCGAAGCTTTCTTT. This gives the protein CASSLATQFEAFF. Drawing the rest from reference TRBV5-4 and TRBJ1-1, the complete variable domain is ETGVTQSPTHLIKTRGQQVTLRCSSQSGHNTVSWYQQALGQGPQFIFQYYREEENGRGNFPPRFSGLQFPNYSSELNVNALELDDSALYLCASSLATQFEAFFGQGTRLTVV.